Sequencing of this TCR beta chain was carried out in a study of shared clonotypes between healthy human individuals. Caucasian adults living in Nashville, Tennessee, provided all samples. Produced via immunoSEQ multiplex PCR; TCRdb's table is partial and in-frame only. The sample consists of millions of clones, 90% to 95% of them appearing once. Sequenced material: naive CD4+ T cells sorted from blood. As to subset: CD45RA+ positively selected. The source of this sequence is a young man in good health.

The CDR3 bases are TGTGCCAGCAGCCCGGGGAGCACAGATACGCAGTATTTT. Its protein product is CASSPGSTDTQYF. The V call is TRBV2, the J call TRBJ2-3; the D gene is possibly TRBD2 (5 bases). The germline V and J ends were trimmed by 6 bases and 0 bases, with 7 bases remaining between them. Germline CDR1 is SNHLY and CDR2 is FYNNEI. The CDR3 loop spans 13 amino acids.